The 11 T cell receptor beta chains in this list originate from one sample, sequenced in a study of blood T cell repertoires in COVID-19. TCRdb's table, derived via immunoSEQ multiplex PCR, lists solely in-frame clones and lacks some. The table shows about 74,000 clones, with roughly nine tenths occurring only once. What was sequenced was peripheral blood. The receptors originated from a man aged 50-60 years with acute or convalescent COVID-19.

The gene calls are TRBV6-5 and TRBJ2-2; tentatively, D is TRBD1 (7 bases). Between the trimmed V and J ends, which lost 9 bases and 7 bases, there was a span of 18 bases. There are 14 residues in the CDR3. From germline, CDR1 is MNHEY and CDR2 SVGAGI. In DNA form, the CDR3 reads TGTGCCAGTAAGGCCCCAGGGGGAGGCGGGGAGCTGTTTTTT. Its protein product is CASKAPGGGGELFF.

This rearrangement joins TRBV7-2 to TRBJ2-1; D gene ambiguous. The ends were cut back, 5 bases at V and 2 bases at J, with 7 bases in the middle. CDR1 SGHTA and CDR2 FQGNSA come from the germline V gene. CDR3 size: 13 residues. CDR3 in amino acids: CASSLATYNEQFF. CDR3 sequence (DNA): TGTGCCAGCAGCCTCGCGACCTACAATGAGCAGTTCTTC.

J is TRBJ1-1 and V is TRBV10-3, with D perhaps matching TRBD1 (5 bases). Trimming pared 2 bases from V and 7 bases from J, leaving 8 bases between. Looked up from germline, CDR1 is ENHRY and CDR2 is SYGVKD. The CDR3 extends over 12 amino acids. The CDR3, as DNA: TGTGCCATCAGTGAGGGGGGGTTTGAAGCTTTCTTT. Amino acids: CAISEGGFEAFF.

The genes are TRBV4-1 and TRBJ2-3; D ambiguous. Germline V gene data show CDR1 as MGHRA and CDR2 as YSYEKL. V lost 2 bases and J lost 8, with 11 bases in between. The CDR3 has 13 amino acids. CDR3 residues: CASSQYLDATQYF. The CDR3 nucleotides are TGCGCCAGCAGCCAATATCTAGATGCTACGCAGTATTTT.

The chain is built from TRBV7-9 and TRBJ1-3; possibly TRBD1 for D (5 bases). Trimming shortened V by 1 base and J by 2 bases, and 9 bases separated the two germline ends. CDR1 is SEHNR and CDR2 is FQNEAQ in the germline V gene (reference sequence). CDR3 size: 15 residues. The chain's CDR3 is CASSLEDSPGNTIYF. The CDR3 coding sequence is TGTGCCAGCAGCTTAGAAGACAGCCCTGGAAACACCATATATTTT.

The V and J genes are TRBV27 and TRBJ1-3, with TRBD1 as a possible D gene (6 bases). V was clipped by 6 bases and J by 4 bases, with 19 bases between them. The CDR3 extends over 16 amino acids. The germline CDR1 and CDR2 sequences are MNHEY and SMNVEV (reference sequence). CDR3 sequence reads: CASSMGGASGGNTIYF. The CDR3 region has the DNA TGTGCCAGCAGCATGGGGGGGGCTTCTGGGGGAAACACCATATATTTT.

This chain joins TRBV10-3 and TRBJ2-3, with 7 positions matching TRBD1. Germline CDR1 ENHRY, CDR2 SYGVKD. The CDR3 spans 16 residues. Trimming removed 0 bases from V and 7 bases from J; junction bases left unmatched: 10. CDR3 protein: CAISESRGGVTNTQYF. In nucleotides, the CDR3 is TGTGCCATCAGTGAGTCACGAGGGGGCGTCACTAATACGCAGTATTTT.

The CDR3 DNA sequence: TGTGCCAGTAGTATGGAGGGGATCGGCTACACCTTC. Translating it yields CASSMEGIGYTF. The genes are TRBV19 and TRBJ1-2; possible D gene TRBD1, 5 bases. This CDR3 comprises 12 residues. Germline-derived CDR1 and CDR2 are LNHDA and SQIVND (reference sequence). With 3 bases removed from V and 8 bases from J, the gap between germline ends came to 10 bases.

The genes are TRBV10-3 and TRBJ2-7, with TRBD2 matching 11 bases. Germline V gene data show CDR1 as ENHRY and CDR2 as SYGVKD. The trim removed 0 bases at V and 1 base at J, leaving 5 bases unmatched. The CDR3 loop spans 17 amino acids. CDR3 loop: CAISESASGGPSYEQYV. Written as DNA, the CDR3 is TGTGCCATCAGTGAGTCTGCTAGCGGGGGGCCATCCTACGAGCAGTACGTC.

The chain combines TRBV27 with TRBJ1-4; D unresolved. V was clipped by 6 bases and J by 5 bases, with 13 bases between them. The CDR3 runs to 14 residues. The germline V gene has CDR1 MNHEY and CDR2 SMNVEV (reference sequence). CDR3 residues: CASSLGSRNEKLFF. In nucleotides, the CDR3 is TGTGCCAGCAGCCTAGGAAGTCGCAATGAAAAACTGTTTTTT.

This clone has only one observation. The V gene is TRBV28, the J gene TRBJ2-5; 7 nucleotides match TRBD1. After removal of 5 bases from V and 5 bases from J, the junction contained 14 bases not matched to a gene. Germline values: CDR1 MDHEN, CDR2 SYDVKM. The length of the CDR3 is 16 residues. This chain's CDR3 is CASSPPGTGVLETQYF. Written as DNA, the CDR3 is TGTGCCAGCAGTCCACCAGGTACAGGGGTTTTGGAGACCCAGTACTTC.